Listed below are T cell receptor beta chains from one sample, sequenced in a study of cytomegalovirus exposure and HLA in healthy donors. Generated by immunoSEQ multiplex PCR, the TCRdb table keeps only in-frame clones and is missing some. The sample includes approximately 140,000 clones. The specimen was PBMCs. These receptors all stem from a man in his forties in good health and CMV-seronegative. The CDR3 runs from the conserved cysteine through the conserved F or W. Fields, in order: J gene, V gene, CDR3 protein.

TRBJ1-6 TRBV5-1 CASSAWDTNNSPLHF
TRBJ2-7 TRBV7-9 CASSFGVPYEQYF
TRBJ2-7 TRBV6-1 CASRMGQGPTYEQYF
TRBJ1-6 TRBV7-2 CASSLLGLPLHF
TRBJ1-2 TRBV18 CASGIQGNPGYTF
TRBJ1-1 TRBV18 CASSPGVQGATEAFF
TRBJ2-7 TRBV5-6 CASRIYDREQYF
TRBJ2-3 TRBV7-9 CASRRQAGGSTDTQYF
TRBJ1-1 TRBV14 CASSQFGQGLVNTEAFF
TRBJ2-3 TRBV5-1 CASSLASAGSGGYTDTQYF
TRBJ2-1 TRBV2 CASSDEDEQFF
TRBJ2-1 TRBV29-1 CSVLNDLRDRSIFSYNEQFF
TRBJ2-3 TRBV7-9 CASGASTSTDTQYF
TRBJ2-7 TRBV19 CASSRASRNYEQYF
TRBJ1-6 TRBV7-2 CASSLRGGQNSPLHF
TRBJ2-1 TRBV6-1 CASKSGGAPYNEQFF
TRBJ2-1 TRBV6-5 CASSIPGLARNEQFF
TRBJ1-2 TRBV6-5 CAKDRGSNYGYTF
TRBJ2-5 TRBV4-1 CASSQGELAGGIQETQYF
TRBJ2-2 TRBV14 CASSQGSRLNTGELFF
TRBJ2-3 TRBV18 CASSPPVSGGAGDTQYF
TRBJ2-1 TRBV6-7 CASRPGPCGGPPNEQFF
TRBJ2-7 TRBV7-9 CASSLTGLEQYF
TRBJ2-6 TRBV5-1 CASSLWGGLAYSGANVLTF
TRBJ1-1 TRBV10-3 CAIKLQGVGTEAFF
TRBJ2-2 TRBV27 CASNQQGHTGELFF